This is a list of T cell receptor beta chains from one sample in a study of blood T cell repertoires in COVID-19. Using immunoSEQ multiplex PCR, the repertoire was profiled, and TCRdb retains in-frame clones only, with some absent. Counted here are over 30,000 clones, about 90% occurring once; the ten biggest clones make up approximately 1%. The sequencing input was peripheral blood. The receptor source for this set is a man in his 70s with active or convalescent COVID-19. CDR3s include the opening cysteine and the closing phenylalanine or tryptophan. D genes are given only for firm matches. Size is stated for part of the rows, as once, few or many counts, or as a class when the clone is expanded.

v_gene: TRBV2
d_gene: TRBD1
abundance: .
j_gene: TRBJ2-5
CDR3aa: CASDRGLGETQYF
CDR3nt: TGTGCCAGCGACAGGGGGCTGGGGGAGACCCAGTACTTC

v_gene: TRBV27
d_gene: TRBD1
abundance: .
j_gene: TRBJ1-5
CDR3aa: CASTSISNRGGRVQPQHF
CDR3nt: TGTGCCAGCACTTCGATCTCCAACAGGGGCGGCCGCGTTCAGCCCCAGCATTTT

v_gene: TRBV6-2/TRBV6-3
d_gene: TRBD1
abundance: few
j_gene: TRBJ1-1
CDR3aa: CASSDRDRGKNTEAFF
CDR3nt: TGTGCCAGCAGTGACCGGGACAGGGGAAAGAACACTGAAGCTTTCTTT

v_gene: TRBV28
d_gene: .
abundance: once
j_gene: TRBJ1-1
CDR3aa: CASSSGGRPEAFF
CDR3nt: TGTGCCAGCAGTTCGGGGGGGCGACCTGAAGCTTTCTTT

v_gene: TRBV19
d_gene: .
abundance: .
j_gene: TRBJ1-1
CDR3aa: CASNYGNTEAFF
CDR3nt: TGTGCCAGTAATTACGGGAACACTGAAGCTTTCTTT

v_gene: TRBV27
d_gene: .
abundance: .
j_gene: TRBJ2-7
CDR3aa: CATTPAGYSYEQYF
CDR3nt: TGTGCCACCACCCCCGCAGGGTACTCCTACGAGCAGTACTTC

v_gene: TRBV27
d_gene: .
abundance: .
j_gene: TRBJ1-2
CDR3aa: CASSPNTGLGNYGYTF
CDR3nt: TGTGCCAGCAGTCCCAATACAGGGCTGGGCAACTATGGCTACACCTTC

v_gene: TRBV5-4
d_gene: .
abundance: .
j_gene: TRBJ1-1
CDR3aa: CASSVNEQWNTEAFF
CDR3nt: TGTGCCAGCAGCGTAAACGAACAGTGGAACACTGAAGCTTTCTTT

v_gene: TRBV28
d_gene: TRBD1
abundance: .
j_gene: TRBJ1-2
CDR3aa: CASRQRPDREEGYTF
CDR3nt: TGTGCCAGCAGACAAAGGCCGGACAGGGAGGAGGGCTACACCTTC

v_gene: TRBV6-5
d_gene: .
abundance: .
j_gene: TRBJ1-2
CDR3aa: CATRGVSRFYGYTF
CDR3nt: TGTGCCACTCGGGGGGTTTCGAGGTTCTATGGCTACACCTTC

v_gene: TRBV5-1
d_gene: TRBD1
abundance: .
j_gene: TRBJ2-1
CDR3aa: CASSVGTGGREQFF
CDR3nt: TGCGCCAGCAGCGTAGGGACAGGGGGAAGGGAGCAGTTCTTC

v_gene: TRBV18
d_gene: TRBD1
abundance: .
j_gene: TRBJ1-4
CDR3aa: CASSTGFNEKLFF
CDR3nt: TGTGCCAGCTCGACAGGGTTTAATGAAAAACTGTTTTTT

v_gene: TRBV5-8
d_gene: .
abundance: .
j_gene: TRBJ2-3
CDR3aa: CASSSPRGRDTQYF
CDR3nt: TGTGCCAGCAGCTCCCCGCGGGGGCGGGATACGCAGTATTTT

v_gene: TRBV5-1
d_gene: .
abundance: .
j_gene: TRBJ1-1
CDR3aa: CASSSGQPVGNTEAFF
CDR3nt: TGCGCCAGCAGCTCGGGACAACCCGTCGGGAACACTGAAGCTTTCTTT

v_gene: TRBV5-1
d_gene: .
abundance: .
j_gene: TRBJ2-7
CDR3aa: CASSLERARSLSYEQYF
CDR3nt: TGCGCCAGCAGTCTCGAGAGGGCCCGGTCCCTCTCCTACGAGCAGTACTTC